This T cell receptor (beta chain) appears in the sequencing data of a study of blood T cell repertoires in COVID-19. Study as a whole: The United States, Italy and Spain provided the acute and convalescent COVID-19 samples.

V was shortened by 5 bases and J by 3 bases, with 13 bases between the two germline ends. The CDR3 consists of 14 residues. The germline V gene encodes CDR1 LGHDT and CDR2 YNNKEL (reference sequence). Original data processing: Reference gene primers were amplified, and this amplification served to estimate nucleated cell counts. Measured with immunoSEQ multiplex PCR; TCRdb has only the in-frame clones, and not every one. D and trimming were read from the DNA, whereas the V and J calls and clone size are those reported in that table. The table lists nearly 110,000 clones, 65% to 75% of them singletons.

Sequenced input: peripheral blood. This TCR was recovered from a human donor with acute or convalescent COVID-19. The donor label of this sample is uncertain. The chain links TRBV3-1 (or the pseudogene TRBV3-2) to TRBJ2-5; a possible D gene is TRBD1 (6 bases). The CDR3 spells CASSERQGKETQYF. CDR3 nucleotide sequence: TGTGCCAGCAGCGAGAGGCAGGGGAAAGAGACCCAGTACTTC.